Shown below are 27 T cell receptor beta chains from a single sample sequenced in a study of T cells in Graves' hyperthyroidism and ophthalmopathy. Amplification yielded TCR beta CDR3 regions, with RNA transcripts as the source. Carried out on the TCR CDR3, a first-round RT-PCR used the HTBI primer set. MiXCR, run by TCRdb on the multiplex PCR reads, gives a single entry per CDR3 protein. The repertoire consists of a few hundred thousand distinct CDR3 sequences, with 20% to 30% occurring once and the leading ten covering around 79%. Sequencing input: blood. Every receptor here comes from a man in his forties or fifties with Graves' hyperthyroidism.

This clonotype was detected many times. The V and J genes are TRBV3-1 and TRBJ2-1, with 8 bases aligning to TRBD1. Germline V gene sequence: CDR1 LGHDT, CDR2 YNNKEL (reference sequence). After removal of 1 base from V and 7 bases from J, the junction contained 3 bases not matched to a gene. This CDR3 is 14 amino acids long. DNA for the CDR3: TGTGCCAGCAGCCAAGTGGACAGGGATAATGAGCAGTTCTTC. Protein sequence: CASSQVDRDNEQFF.

The V gene is TRBV27, the J gene TRBJ1-6, with unresolved D. The V end was cut by 5 bases, the J end by 7 bases, with 9 bases between. Germline assignment: CDR1 MNHEY and CDR2 SMNVEV (reference sequence). The CDR3 has 13 residues. The CDR3 here is CASSEGGNSPLHF. For the CDR3, the DNA is TGTGCCAGCAGTGAAGGCGGAAATTCACCCCTCCACTTT.

This clonotype was found once. The chain joins TRBV12-3 or TRBV12-4 to TRBJ1-4; tentatively, D is TRBD1 (6 bases). This CDR3 has 13 residues. Trimming cost V 11 bases and J 6 bases, with 16 bases left between them. The CDR3 loop is CAGTGGVDEKLFF. The CDR3 DNA is TGTGCCGGCACCGGGGGCGTGGATGAAAAACTGTTTTTT.

J is TRBJ1-3 and V is TRBV29-1; 8 nucleotides align to TRBD1. Germline V gene sequence: CDR1 SQVTM, CDR2 ANQGSEA. J was trimmed by 5 bases and V by 4 bases; bases with no gene match: 7. The CDR3 is 14 residues long. The CDR3 here is CSVALTGGRNTIYF. In DNA form, the CDR3 reads TGCAGCGTTGCGTTAACAGGGGGAAGAAACACCATATATTTT. Full variable domain (remainder filled in from reference TRBV29-1 and TRBJ1-3): SAVISQKPSRDICQRGTSLTIQCQVDSQVTMMFWYRQQPGQSLTLIATANQGSEATYESGFVIDKFPISRPNLTFSTLTVSNMSPEDSSIYLCSVALTGGRNTIYFGEGSWLTVV.

The chain carries TRBV14 and TRBJ2-3; the D is unclear. CDR1 and CDR2 from the germline V gene are SGHDN and FVKESK. Trimming took 1 base from V and 1 from J, leaving 12 bases between them. This CDR3 has 16 residues. The CDR3 reads CASSQGGLWGTDTQYF. The CDR3 DNA is TGTGCCAGCAGCCAAGGAGGATTGTGGGGCACAGATACGCAGTATTTT.

This clonotype was seen at least ten times. The chain recombines TRBV6-5 with TRBJ1-2, with no clear D. CDR3 size: 15 residues. The V and J ends lost 0 bases and 2 bases respectively, with 10 bases between them. Germline CDR1 is MNHEY and CDR2 is SVGAGI. CDR3 region: CASSYSISLNYGYTF. As DNA, the CDR3 is TGTGCCAGCAGTTACTCGATATCCCTCAACTATGGCTACACCTTC.

In this sample, this clonotype turned up many times. The rearrangement joins TRBV10-1 to TRBJ1-1, with 7 bases identical to TRBD1. The V segment lost 6 bases and the J segment 0 bases; nucleotides outside the gene matches: 1. This CDR3 is built from 13 residues. Germline-derived CDR1 and CDR2 are WNHNN and SYGVQD (reference sequence). The CDR3: CASSRGMNTEAFF. The CDR3 bases are TGCGCCAGCAGCAGGGGGATGAACACTGAAGCTTTCTTT.

This clonotype was detected a few times. CDR3 region: CASRLAGSYNEQFF. The DNA of the CDR3 is TGTGCCAGCAGATTAGCGGGTTCCTACAATGAGCAGTTCTTC. V usage is TRBV27 and J usage is TRBJ2-1; TRBD2 aligns across 7 bases. Germline-derived CDR1 and CDR2 are MNHEY and SMNVEV (reference sequence). This CDR3 region has 14 residues. V was pared by 6 bases and J by 1 base, with 3 bases of the junction left unmatched.

The chain joins TRBV15 to TRBJ2-1; D perhaps matches TRBD2 (5 bases). The CDR3 has 15 amino acids. The V gene lost 2 bases and the J gene lost 4 bases, with 12 bases spanning the gap. The V gene's germline CDR1 is LNHNV and CDR2 YYDKDF (reference sequence). CDR3 region: CATSRLTRSYNEQFF. The DNA of the CDR3 is TGTGCCACCAGCAGACTTACTAGAAGTTACAATGAGCAGTTCTTC.

The rearrangement joins TRBV6-1 to TRBJ2-5; 12 bases agree with TRBD2. CDR3 length equals 15 residues. With V trimmed by 4 bases and J by 6 bases, 6 bases remained unmatched. The germline V gene encodes CDR1 MNHNS and CDR2 SASEGT. Written as DNA, the CDR3 is TGTGCCAGCAGTGCCGCGACTAGCGGGAGTCAGACCCAGTACTTC. Translated, it gives CASSAATSGSQTQYF.

Details on this clonotype: The CDR3 does not close with the conserved phenylalanine or tryptophan, likely indicating a read error. The chain uses TRBV18 and TRBJ2-5; D gene unclear. This CDR3 is built from 13 residues. V lost 0 bases, J lost 5 bases, and 7 bases lay in between. Germline V gives CDR1 KGHSH, CDR2 LQKENI. This chain's CDR3 is CASSPPARETQYL. In DNA, the CDR3 is TGTGCCAGCTCACCACCGGCGCGGGAGACCCAGTACTTG.

This chain connects TRBV11-2 to TRBJ2-1; D is possibly TRBD1 (6 bases). Trimming shortened V by 4 bases and J by 0 bases, and 10 bases separated the two germline ends. Germline values: CDR1 SGHAT, CDR2 FQNNGV. The CDR3 totals 15 residues. Written as DNA, the CDR3 is TGTGCCAGCAGCTCAGGACAGAACTCCTACAATGAGCAGTTCTTC. Translating gives CASSSGQNSYNEQFF.

The V and J genes are TRBV19 and TRBJ2-3; the D gene is possibly TRBD1 (6 bases). V dropped 5 bases and J dropped 4 bases, with 13 bases sitting between them. CDR3 size: 14 residues. Germline CDR1 LNHDA, CDR2 SQIVND (reference sequence). In DNA, the CDR3 is TGTGCCAGTAGTCCGGGACAAAGAGCAGATACGCAGTATTTT. It translates to CASSPGQRADTQYF.

This clonotype was recorded a few times. The chain employs TRBV6-1 and TRBJ1-1; D not resolved. Germline CDR1 is MNHNS and CDR2 is SASEGT. The V end lost 5 bases, the J end lost 2 bases, and 15 bases lay between the germline ends. The CDR3 loop spans 15 amino acids. CDR3 sequence (DNA): TGTGCCAGCAGTTACTCGCTACCGGGCAACACTGAAGCTTTCTTT. This codes for CASSYSLPGNTEAFF.

The V call is TRBV6-1, the J call TRBJ2-1, with 7 nucleotides matching TRBD2. CDR3 length equals 18 residues. The germline V gene encodes CDR1 MNHNS and CDR2 SASEGT. V was pared by 2 bases and J by 4 bases, with 14 bases of the junction left unmatched. In nucleotides, the CDR3 is TGTGCCAGCAGTGAAAGCCTAGGAGGGCGGGAGCTATACAATGAGCAGTTCTTC. Protein sequence: CASSESLGGRELYNEQFF.

This chain joins TRBV19 and TRBJ1-2; D gene unclear. The V end lost 3 bases, the J end lost 5 bases, and 7 bases lay between the germline ends. The germline gives CDR1 LNHDA, CDR2 SQIVND (reference sequence). This CDR3 has 12 amino acids. The CDR3 nucleotides read TGTGCCAGTAGTATCGGGGATTATGGCTACACCTTC. It translates to CASSIGDYGYTF.

This clonotype was observed a few times. CDR3 loop: CASSPDREQTQYF. The CDR3 bases are TGTGCCAGCAGTCCGGACAGGGAACAGACCCAGTACTTC. This sequence joins TRBV12-3 or TRBV12-4 and TRBJ2-5; 8 positions agree with TRBD1. The CDR3 has 13 residues. After removal of 5 bases from V and 6 bases from J, the junction contained 5 bases not matched to a gene.

The chain joins TRBV29-1 to TRBJ2-3; the match to TRBD1 covers 7 bases. CDR1 is SQVTM, CDR2 ANQGSEA, per germline. The CDR3 covers 16 residues. V was clipped by 0 bases and J by 4 bases; unmatched bases: 10. The CDR3 protein is CSVEDVTGPKADTQYF. In nucleotides, the CDR3 is TGCAGCGTTGAAGATGTGACAGGGCCAAAGGCAGATACGCAGTATTTT.

This clonotype came up a few times. The V gene is TRBV27, the J gene TRBJ2-6; 8 nucleotides match TRBD1. V was pared by 10 bases and J by 2 bases, with 7 bases of the junction left unmatched. Germline assignment: CDR1 MNHEY and CDR2 SMNVEV (reference sequence). CDR3 length equals 15 residues. The CDR3 is CANPPQGAGANVLTF. CDR3 coding DNA: TGTGCCAACCCTCCACAGGGGGCTGGGGCCAACGTCCTGACTTTC.

This clonotype was found many times. The chain employs TRBV3-1 and TRBJ1-2; D perhaps matches TRBD1 (5 bases). Deletions cut 1 base from V and 8 bases from J, with 14 bases between. The CDR3 loop spans 14 amino acids. Germline V gives CDR1 LGHDT, CDR2 YNNKEL (reference sequence). DNA for the CDR3: TGTGCCAGCAGCCAAGGGTCGCAGGGAGGGGGCTACACCTTC. Its translation is CASSQGSQGGGYTF. Looking up the rest from reference TRBV3-1 and TRBJ1-2 gives the full variable domain: DTAVSQTPKYLVTQMGNDKSIKCEQNLGHDTMYWYKQDSKKFLKIMFSYNNKELIINETVPNRFSPKSPDKAHLNLHINSLELGDSAVYFCASSQGSQGGGYTFGSGTRLTVV.

The V gene is TRBV6-1, the J gene TRBJ2-1, with 8 bases lining up with TRBD1. V was pared by 8 bases and J by 15 bases, with 15 bases of the junction left unmatched. This CDR3 has 13 residues. CDR1 and CDR2 (germline): MNHNS, SASEGT. In DNA form, the CDR3 reads TGTGCCAGCTCCGAGTCCCGGGACAGGTCTGTGTTCTTC. Encoded protein: CASSESRDRSVFF.

Turning to this clonotype: Given a much more abundant clone one base away, this may be a read error. V and J are TRBV7-9 and TRBJ2-7, with a weak D call TRBD1 (6 bases). The length of the CDR3 is 15 residues. CDR1 is SEHNR and CDR2 is FQNEAQ in the germline V gene (reference sequence). Trimming pared 4 bases from V and 1 base from J, leaving 14 bases between. The CDR3, as DNA: TGTGCCAGCAGCTACGCCGGGACATGGTCCTACGAGCAGTACTTC. As protein: CASSYAGTWSYEQYF.

This clonotype was picked up a small number of times. The chain recombines TRBV5-1 with TRBJ1-1; tentatively, D is TRBD1 (6 bases). CDR1 SGHRS and CDR2 YFSETQ come from the germline V gene. V shed 5 bases and J shed 1 base, with 12 bases lying between them. The CDR3 loop spans 14 amino acids. This CDR3 reads CASRTMTGNTEAFF. CDR3 sequence (DNA): TGCGCCAGCAGAACAATGACAGGGAACACTGAAGCTTTCTTT.

The chain couples TRBV11-2 to TRBJ2-1, with D uncertain. V lost 5 bases and J 0 bases, leaving 14 bases between the germline ends. The CDR3 sequence is 16 residues long. Germline assignment: CDR1 SGHAT and CDR2 FQNNGV. The CDR3 loop is CASSGIIESSYNEQFF. In DNA, the CDR3 is TGTGCCAGCAGCGGGATCATTGAGAGCTCCTACAATGAGCAGTTCTTC.

This clonotype was picked up many times. This chain uses TRBV24-1 with TRBJ2-5; TRBD2 might be the D (6 bases). The germline gives CDR1 KGHDR, CDR2 SFDVKD. This CDR3 is built from 18 residues. V lost 4 bases and J 5 bases, leaving 25 bases between the germline ends. Written as DNA, the CDR3 is TGTGCCACCAGTGACCCGACCCGTAGCGGCGGACTACGGGAGACCCAGTACTTC. It encodes CATSDPTRSGGLRETQYF.

This clonotype was detected ten times or more. This chain joins TRBV28 and TRBJ2-3; 11 positions agree with TRBD2. Germline CDR1 and CDR2: MDHEN and SYDVKM. This CDR3 has 16 amino acids. J was trimmed by 2 bases and V by 4 bases; bases with no gene match: 5. The CDR3 sequence: CASSYGTSGDTDTQYF. CDR3 bases: TGTGCCAGCAGTTACGGGACTAGCGGAGACACAGATACGCAGTATTTT.

With respect to this clonotype: Relative to the germline gene, one junction end is altered; a read error may explain this. The V gene is TRBV11-2, the J gene TRBJ2-7, with 9 nucleotides matching TRBD2. CDR1 is SGHAT and CDR2 is FQNNGV in the germline V gene. The CDR3 has 11 residues. The CDR3 sequence: CASSPGTSIDF. In nucleotides, the CDR3 is TGTGCCAGCAGCCCCGGGACTAGCATTGACTTC. The full variable domain, in which reference TRBV11-2 and TRBJ2-7 provide the parts outside the CDR3, is EAGVAQSPRYKIIEKRQSVAFWCNPISGHATLYWYQQILGQGPKLLIQFQNNGVVDDSQLPKDRFSAERLKGVDSTLKIQPAKLEDSAVYLCASSPGTSIDFGPGTRLTVT.